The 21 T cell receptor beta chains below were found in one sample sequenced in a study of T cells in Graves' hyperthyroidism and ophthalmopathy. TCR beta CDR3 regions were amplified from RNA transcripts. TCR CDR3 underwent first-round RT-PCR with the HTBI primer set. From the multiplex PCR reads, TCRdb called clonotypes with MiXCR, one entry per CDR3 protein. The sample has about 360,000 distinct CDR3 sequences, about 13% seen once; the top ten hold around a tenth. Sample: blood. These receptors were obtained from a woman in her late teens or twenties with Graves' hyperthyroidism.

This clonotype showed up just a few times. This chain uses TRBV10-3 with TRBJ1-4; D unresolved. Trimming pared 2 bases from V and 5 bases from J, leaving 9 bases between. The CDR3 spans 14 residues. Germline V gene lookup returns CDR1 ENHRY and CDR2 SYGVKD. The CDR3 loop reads CAISEMGINEKLFF. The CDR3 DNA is TGTGCCATCAGTGAGATGGGGATAAATGAAAAACTGTTTTTT.

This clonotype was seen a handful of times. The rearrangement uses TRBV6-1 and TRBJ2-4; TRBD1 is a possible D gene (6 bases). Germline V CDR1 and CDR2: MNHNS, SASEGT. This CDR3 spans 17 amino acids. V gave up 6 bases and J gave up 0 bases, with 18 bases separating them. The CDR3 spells CASRIRPGHLAKNIQYF. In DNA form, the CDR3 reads TGTGCCAGCAGGATAAGGCCGGGACACCTAGCCAAAAACATTCAGTACTTC.

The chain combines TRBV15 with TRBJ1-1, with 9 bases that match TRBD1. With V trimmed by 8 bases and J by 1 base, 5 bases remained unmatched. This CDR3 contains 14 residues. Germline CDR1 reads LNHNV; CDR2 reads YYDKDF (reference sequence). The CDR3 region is CATGPDRGNTEAFF. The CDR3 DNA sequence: TGTGCCACCGGACCGGACAGGGGGAACACTGAAGCTTTCTTT.

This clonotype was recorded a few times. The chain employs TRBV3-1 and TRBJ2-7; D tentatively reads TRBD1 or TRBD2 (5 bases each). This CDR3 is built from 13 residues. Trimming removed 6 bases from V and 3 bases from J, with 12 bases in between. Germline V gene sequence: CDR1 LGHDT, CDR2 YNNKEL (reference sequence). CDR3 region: CASSWGTFYEQYF. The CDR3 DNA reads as TGTGCCAGCAGTTGGGGGACGTTCTACGAGCAGTACTTC.

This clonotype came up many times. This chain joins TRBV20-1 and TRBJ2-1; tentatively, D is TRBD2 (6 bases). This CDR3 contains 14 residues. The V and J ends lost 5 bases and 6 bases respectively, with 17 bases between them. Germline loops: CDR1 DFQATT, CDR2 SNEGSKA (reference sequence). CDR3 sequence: CSAHNGGGGNEQFF. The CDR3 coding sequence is TGCAGTGCTCACAACGGGGGAGGCGGCAATGAGCAGTTCTTC.

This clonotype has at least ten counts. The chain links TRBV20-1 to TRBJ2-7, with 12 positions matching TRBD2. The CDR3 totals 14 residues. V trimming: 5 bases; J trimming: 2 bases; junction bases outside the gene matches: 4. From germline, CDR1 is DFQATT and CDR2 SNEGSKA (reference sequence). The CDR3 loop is CSAQPSGRAYEQYF. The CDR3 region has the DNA TGCAGTGCTCAGCCTAGCGGGAGGGCCTACGAGCAGTACTTC.

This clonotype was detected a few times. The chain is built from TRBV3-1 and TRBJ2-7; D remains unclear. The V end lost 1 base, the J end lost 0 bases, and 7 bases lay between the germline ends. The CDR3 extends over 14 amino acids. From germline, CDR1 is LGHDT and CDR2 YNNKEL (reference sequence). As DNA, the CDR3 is TGTGCCAGCAGCCAAGCGGGCTTCTCCTACGAGCAGTACTTC. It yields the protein CASSQAGFSYEQYF.

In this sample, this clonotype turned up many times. The CDR3 spells CASSSGLSLYTF. CDR3 sequence (DNA): TGTGCCAGCAGTTCGGGGTTATCGCTCTACACCTTC. The chain joins TRBV27 to TRBJ1-2, with D unresolved. Between the trimmed V and J ends, which lost 4 bases and 10 bases, there was a span of 13 bases. The CDR3 contains 12 residues. CDR1 is MNHEY, CDR2 SMNVEV, per germline (reference sequence).

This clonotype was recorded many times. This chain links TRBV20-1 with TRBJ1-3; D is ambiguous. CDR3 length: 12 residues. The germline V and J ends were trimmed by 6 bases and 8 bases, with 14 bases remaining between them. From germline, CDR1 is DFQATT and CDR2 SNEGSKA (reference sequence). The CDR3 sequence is CSAPTDADTIYF. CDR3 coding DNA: TGCAGTGCCCCCACGGACGCAGACACCATATATTTT.

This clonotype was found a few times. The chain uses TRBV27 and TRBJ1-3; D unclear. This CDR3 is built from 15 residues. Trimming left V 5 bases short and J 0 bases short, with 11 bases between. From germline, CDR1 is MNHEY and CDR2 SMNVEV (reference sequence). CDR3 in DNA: TGTGCCAGCAGTCAGCAGGCGCTCTCTGGAAACACCATATATTTT. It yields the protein CASSQQALSGNTIYF.

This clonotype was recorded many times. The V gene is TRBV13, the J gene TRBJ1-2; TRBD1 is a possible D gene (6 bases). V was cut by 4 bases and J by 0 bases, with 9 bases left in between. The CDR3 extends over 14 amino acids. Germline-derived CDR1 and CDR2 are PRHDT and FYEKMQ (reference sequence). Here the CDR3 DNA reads TGTGCCAGCAGCTACACAGGGTCTAACTATGGCTACACCTTC. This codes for CASSYTGSNYGYTF.

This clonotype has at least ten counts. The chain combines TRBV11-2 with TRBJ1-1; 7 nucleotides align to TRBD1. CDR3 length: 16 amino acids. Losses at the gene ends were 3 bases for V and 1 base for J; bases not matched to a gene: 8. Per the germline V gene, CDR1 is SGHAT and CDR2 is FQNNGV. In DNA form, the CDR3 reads TGTGCCAGCAGCTTGGAGGGGACAGATTGGAACACTGAAGCTTTCTTT. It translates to CASSLEGTDWNTEAFF.

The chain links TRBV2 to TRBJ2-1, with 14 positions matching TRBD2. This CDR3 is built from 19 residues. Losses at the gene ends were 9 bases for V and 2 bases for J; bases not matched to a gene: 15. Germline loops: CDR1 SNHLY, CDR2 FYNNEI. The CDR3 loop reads CARLSQGLAGVLAYNEQFF. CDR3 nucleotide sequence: TGTGCCAGACTATCACAGGGACTAGCGGGGGTGCTGGCCTACAATGAGCAGTTCTTC. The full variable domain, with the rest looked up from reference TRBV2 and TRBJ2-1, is EPEVTQTPSHQVTQMGQEVILRCVPISNHLYFYWYRQILGQKVEFLVSFYNNEISEKSEIFDDQFSVERPDGSNFTLKIRSTKLEDSAMYFCARLSQGLAGVLAYNEQFFGPGTRLTVL.

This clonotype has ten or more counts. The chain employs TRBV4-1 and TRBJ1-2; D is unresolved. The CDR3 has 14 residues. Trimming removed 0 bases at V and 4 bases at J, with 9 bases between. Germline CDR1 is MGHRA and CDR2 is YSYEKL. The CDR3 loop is CASSQDPGLYGYTF. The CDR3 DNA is TGCGCCAGCAGCCAAGATCCGGGCCTCTATGGCTACACCTTC.

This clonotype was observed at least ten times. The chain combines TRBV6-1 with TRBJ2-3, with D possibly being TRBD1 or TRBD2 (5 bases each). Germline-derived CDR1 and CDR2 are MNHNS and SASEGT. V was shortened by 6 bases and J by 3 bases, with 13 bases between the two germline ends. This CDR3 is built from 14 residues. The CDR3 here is CASRRLGGTDTQYF. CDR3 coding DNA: TGTGCCAGCAGGAGACTTGGGGGAACAGATACGCAGTATTTT.

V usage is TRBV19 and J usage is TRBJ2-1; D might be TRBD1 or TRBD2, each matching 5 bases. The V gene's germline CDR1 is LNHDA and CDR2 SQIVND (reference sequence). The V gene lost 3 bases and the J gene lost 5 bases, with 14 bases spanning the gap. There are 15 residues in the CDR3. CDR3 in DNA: TGTGCCAGTAGTATTGATAACGGGACCCACAATGAGCAGTTCTTC. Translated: CASSIDNGTHNEQFF.

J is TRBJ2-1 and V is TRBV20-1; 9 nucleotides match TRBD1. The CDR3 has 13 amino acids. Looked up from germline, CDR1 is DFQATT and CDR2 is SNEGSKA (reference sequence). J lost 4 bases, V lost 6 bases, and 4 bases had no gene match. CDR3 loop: CSAGTGRYNEQFF. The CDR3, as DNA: TGCAGTGCCGGGACAGGGAGGTACAATGAGCAGTTCTTC.

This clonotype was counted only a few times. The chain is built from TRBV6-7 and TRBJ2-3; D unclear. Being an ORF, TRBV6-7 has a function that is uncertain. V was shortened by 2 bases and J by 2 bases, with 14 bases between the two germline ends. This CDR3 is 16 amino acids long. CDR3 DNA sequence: TGTGCCAGCAGTTACCCCCCGCCCAAAATCACAGATACGCAGTATTTT. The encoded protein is CASSYPPPKITDTQYF.

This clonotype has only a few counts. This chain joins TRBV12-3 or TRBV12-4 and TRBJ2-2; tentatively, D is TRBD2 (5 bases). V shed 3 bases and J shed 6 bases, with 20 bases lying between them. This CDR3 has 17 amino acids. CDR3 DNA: TGTGCCAGCAGTTTCCCAGCCGAGGGTAGCCGTCCCGGGGAGCTGTTTTTT. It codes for CASSFPAEGSRPGELFF.

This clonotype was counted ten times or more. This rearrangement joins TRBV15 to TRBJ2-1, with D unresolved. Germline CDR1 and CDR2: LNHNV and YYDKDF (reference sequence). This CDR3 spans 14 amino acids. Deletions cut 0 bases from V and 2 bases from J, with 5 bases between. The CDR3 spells CATSRDRPYNEQFF. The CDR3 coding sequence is TGTGCCACCAGCAGAGATAGACCCTACAATGAGCAGTTCTTC.

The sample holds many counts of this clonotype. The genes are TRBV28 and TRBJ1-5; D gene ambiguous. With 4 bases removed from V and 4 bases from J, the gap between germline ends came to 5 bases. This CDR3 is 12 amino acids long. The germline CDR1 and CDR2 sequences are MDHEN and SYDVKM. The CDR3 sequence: CASSWYNQPQHF. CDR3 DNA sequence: TGTGCCAGCAGTTGGTATAATCAGCCCCAGCATTTT.